This entry lists 19 T cell receptor beta chains sequenced from one sample in a study of CD8 T cells in Susac syndrome. Random-hexamer reverse transcription was applied to roughly 0.45 to 1 ug RNA. One entry per CDR3 protein, called by TCRdb with MiXCR from the immunoSEQ multiplex PCR reads. The data contain 180,000 or so distinct CDR3 sequences, roughly 95% of them singletons. Sequenced input: CD4+ T cells from PBMCs. The receptor set was obtained from a human donor in good health.

The gene calls are TRBV6-5 and TRBJ2-7; D is unclear. Trimming left V 3 bases short and J 0 bases short, with 6 bases between. CDR1 and CDR2 from the germline V gene are MNHEY and SVGAGI. The CDR3 length is 13 residues. The CDR3 DNA sequence: TGTGCCAGCAGTTATCGATCCTCCTACGAGCAGTACTTC. As protein: CASSYRSSYEQYF.

The chain has TRBV20-1 and TRBJ1-1; 8 nucleotides agree with TRBD1. CDR1 and CDR2 (germline): DFQATT, SNEGSKA (reference sequence). There are 13 residues in the CDR3. V gave up 3 bases and J gave up 3 bases; unmatched junction bases: 3. CDR3 DNA sequence: TGCAGTGCTAGCAGGGGGCTGGACACTGAAGCTTTCTTT. Its translation: CSASRGLDTEAFF.

The gene calls are TRBV12-3 or TRBV12-4 and TRBJ1-5, with D possibly matching TRBD1 (5 bases). V gave up 1 base and J gave up 4 bases, with 8 bases separating them. This CDR3 region has 14 residues. The CDR3 loop is CASSLDRRNQPQHF. CDR3 nucleotides: TGTGCCAGCAGTTTAGACAGGAGAAATCAGCCCCAGCATTTT.

The V call is TRBV28, the J call TRBJ2-2, with D perhaps TRBD2 (6 bases). Trimming cost V 6 bases and J 6 bases, with 8 bases left between them. This CDR3 is built from 12 residues. The germline gives CDR1 MDHEN, CDR2 SYDVKM. CDR3 sequence (DNA): TGTGCCAGCAGGACTAGTCCCGGGGAGCTGTTTTTT. This sequence encodes CASRTSPGELFF.

This rearrangement joins TRBV29-1 to TRBJ1-1; D not certain. The CDR3 runs 11 residues. V was clipped by 4 bases and J by 8 bases, with 11 bases between them. From germline, CDR1 is SQVTM and CDR2 ANQGSEA. The CDR3 sequence is CSVGVNGEAFF. In DNA, the CDR3 is TGCAGCGTTGGGGTGAATGGGGAAGCTTTCTTT.

This chain uses TRBV7-8 with TRBJ2-5; D is perhaps TRBD2 (5 bases). Trimming removed 1 base at V and 3 bases at J, with 18 bases between. The germline CDR1 and CDR2 sequences are SGHVS and FQNEAQ. The CDR3 length is 17 residues. The chain's CDR3 is CASSLDGWTAYEETQYF. CDR3 DNA: TGTGCCAGCAGCTTAGACGGTTGGACTGCCTACGAAGAGACCCAGTACTTC.

The chain has TRBV24-1 and TRBJ2-3, with 13 bases aligning to TRBD2. This CDR3 spans 16 amino acids. Germline V CDR1 and CDR2: KGHDR, SFDVKD. V lost 3 bases and J lost 4; bases outside the gene matches: 3. The CDR3 DNA sequence: TGTGCCACCAGTGATCCCGGACTAGCGGGGGCAGATACGCAGTATTTT. Amino acids: CATSDPGLAGADTQYF.

Points on this clonotype: Germline is not matched at one junction end, which may reflect a read error. J is TRBJ1-2 and V is TRBV20-1; possibly TRBD1 for D (5 bases). Germline loops: CDR1 DFQATT, CDR2 SNEGSKA (reference sequence). The CDR3 is 13 amino acids. The CDR3 DNA sequence: TGTTTGTCCGGGACCCCAGTCACCTATGGCTACACCTTC. It specifies CLSGTPVTYGYTF.

This chain joins TRBV30 and TRBJ1-5; D unclear. The V and J ends lost 1 base and 0 bases respectively, with 7 bases between them. The germline V gene encodes CDR1 GTSNPN and CDR2 SVGIG (reference sequence). The CDR3 covers 14 residues. CDR3 nucleotide sequence: TGTGCCTGGAGTGGTGACAATAGCAATCAGCCCCAGCATTTT. It yields the protein CAWSGDNSNQPQHF.

J is TRBJ2-7 and V is TRBV28; D gene uncertain. There are 13 residues in the CDR3. Trimming took 10 bases from V and 0 from J, leaving 13 bases between them. Germline lookup yields CDR1 MDHEN and CDR2 SYDVKM. CDR3: CATARWSSYEQYF. The CDR3 coding sequence is TGTGCCACCGCCCGTTGGAGCTCCTACGAGCAGTACTTC.

CDR3 region: CAWSVRWGEENTIYF. The CDR3 nucleotides are TGTGCCTGGAGTGTACGTTGGGGAGAAGAAAACACCATATATTTT. The chain uses TRBV30 and TRBJ1-3; D unclear. Trimming removed 0 bases from V and 6 bases from J, with 15 bases in between. CDR1 and CDR2 (germline): GTSNPN, SVGIG (reference sequence). The CDR3 is 15 residues long.

The CDR3 DNA sequence: TGTGCCAGCAGTCTCAGGACAGGGACGTGGCCCCAGCATTTT. It translates to CASSLRTGTWPQHF. This chain uses TRBV28 with TRBJ1-5; 8 nucleotides align to TRBD1. J lost 9 bases, V lost 5 bases, and 9 bases had no gene match. The CDR3 extends over 14 amino acids. Per germline, CDR1 MDHEN and CDR2 SYDVKM.

The genes are TRBV7-3 and TRBJ2-2; no reliable D call. Trimming cost V 5 bases and J 4 bases, with 20 bases left between them. The germline gives CDR1 SGHTA, CDR2 FQGTGA. This CDR3 spans 17 amino acids. The CDR3 sequence is CASSPNSGPTGTGELFF. DNA for the CDR3: TGTGCCAGCAGCCCTAACTCGGGCCCGACCGGCACCGGGGAGCTGTTTTTT.

The J gene is TRBJ1-5, the V gene TRBV30; no clear D. Germline values: CDR1 GTSNPN, CDR2 SVGIG (reference sequence). The CDR3 sequence is 15 residues long. The ends were cut back, 1 base at V and 0 bases at J, with 10 bases in the middle. The CDR3 DNA reads as TGTGCCTGGAGTGACGGTGGTTATAGCAATCAGCCCCAGCATTTT. Amino acids: CAWSDGGYSNQPQHF.

The rearrangement uses TRBV23-1 and TRBJ1-5; D might be TRBD1 (6 bases). TRBV23-1 counts as an open reading frame of uncertain function. CDR3 length: 17 amino acids. V lost 4 bases and J 0 bases, leaving 16 bases between the germline ends. CDR3 DNA sequence: TGCGCCAGCAGTCCCGGGGGCGGCGAATATAGCAATCAGCCCCAGCATTTT. Translation gives CASSPGGGEYSNQPQHF.

This clonotype showed up just once. The rearrangement joins TRBV20-1 to TRBJ2-1; no clear D. This CDR3 region has 14 residues. Germline CDR1 reads DFQATT; CDR2 reads SNEGSKA (reference sequence). V lost 3 bases, J lost 3 bases, and 12 bases lay in between. The CDR3 is CSARPLVGYNEQFF. The CDR3 DNA follows: TGCAGTGCTAGGCCTCTAGTCGGCTACAATGAGCAGTTCTTC.

The chain is built from TRBV4-3 and TRBJ2-2; a possible D gene is TRBD1 (5 bases). The CDR3 length is 16 residues. Between the trimmed V and J ends, which lost 0 bases and 2 bases, there was a span of 10 bases. Germline V CDR1 and CDR2: LGHNA, YSLEER. Here the CDR3 reads CASSQDRVKNTGELFF. The CDR3 DNA follows: TGCGCCAGCAGCCAAGACAGGGTGAAAAACACCGGGGAGCTGTTTTTT.

CDR3 nucleotides: TGTGCCACAGACCGGACTAGCGGGTTCTACGAGCAGTACTTC. It translates to CATDRTSGFYEQYF. The genes are TRBV2 and TRBJ2-7, with 11 bases aligning to TRBD2. Germline V gene sequence: CDR1 SNHLY, CDR2 FYNNEI. CDR3 length equals 14 residues. Trimming cost V 10 bases and J 3 bases; bases outside gene matches: 8.

The chain carries TRBV20-1 and TRBJ2-7; 7 bases align to TRBD1. The trim removed 6 bases at V and 0 bases at J, leaving 14 bases unmatched. Germline-derived CDR1 and CDR2 are DFQATT and SNEGSKA (reference sequence). This CDR3 is 16 amino acids long. The CDR3 DNA is TGCAGTGCCGTACAAACCGGGACAGCAACCTCCTACGAGCAGTACTTC. Translating gives CSAVQTGTATSYEQYF.